This entry features one T cell receptor (beta chain) sequence. What it binds is not known. This specimen belongs to a study of T-cell memory formation after mild COVID-19. Study context: TCR clusters showed largely donor specificity. Study results and caveats: Mostly located in CM and EM were contracting CD4+ clones, with contracting CD8+ clones located in EMRA.

TCRdb called the 5' RACE reads again in MiXCR, with one record for every CDR3 protein. The sample consists of about 210,000 distinct CDR3 sequences, around 25% of them appearing once. This CDR3 has 14 amino acids. Trimming cost V 3 bases and J 3 bases, with 9 bases left between them. Germline CDR1 is DFQATT and CDR2 is SNEGSKA (reference sequence). V and J are TRBV20-1 and TRBJ2-6; D may be TRBD2 (5 bases). Sequencing was carried out using PBMCs or a T cell subset sorted from them (not recorded which). This TCR was recovered from an adult woman who had mild COVID-19 (a few samples of this study predate the infection). Cell type and time point are not known. CDR3 bases: TGCAGTGCTAGTCCGGGAAGTGGGGCCAACGTCCTGACTTTC. This codes for CSASPGSGANVLTF.